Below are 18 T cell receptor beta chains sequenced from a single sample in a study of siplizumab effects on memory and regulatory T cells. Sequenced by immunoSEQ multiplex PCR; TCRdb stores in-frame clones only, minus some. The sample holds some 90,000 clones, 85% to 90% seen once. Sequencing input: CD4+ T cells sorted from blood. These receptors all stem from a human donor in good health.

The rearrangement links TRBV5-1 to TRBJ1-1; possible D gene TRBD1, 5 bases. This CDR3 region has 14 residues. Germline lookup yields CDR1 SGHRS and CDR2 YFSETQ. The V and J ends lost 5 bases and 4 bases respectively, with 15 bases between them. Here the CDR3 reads CASRIDNRPTEAFF. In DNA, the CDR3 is TGCGCCAGCAGGATCGACAACAGGCCCACTGAAGCTTTCTTT.

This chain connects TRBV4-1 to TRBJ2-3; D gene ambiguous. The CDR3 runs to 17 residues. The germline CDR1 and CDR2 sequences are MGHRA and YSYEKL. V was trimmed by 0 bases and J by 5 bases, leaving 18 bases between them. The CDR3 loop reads CASSQEGRQLSRDTQYF. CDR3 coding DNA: TGCGCCAGCAGCCAAGAAGGAAGGCAGTTGTCCCGAGATACGCAGTATTTT.

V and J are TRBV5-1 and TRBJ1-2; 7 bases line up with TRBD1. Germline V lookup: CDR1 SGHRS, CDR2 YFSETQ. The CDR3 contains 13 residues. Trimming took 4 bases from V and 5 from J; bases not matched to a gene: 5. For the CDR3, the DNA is TGCGCCAGCAGCAATTCAGGGGGGTATGGCTACACCTTC. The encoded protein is CASSNSGGYGYTF.

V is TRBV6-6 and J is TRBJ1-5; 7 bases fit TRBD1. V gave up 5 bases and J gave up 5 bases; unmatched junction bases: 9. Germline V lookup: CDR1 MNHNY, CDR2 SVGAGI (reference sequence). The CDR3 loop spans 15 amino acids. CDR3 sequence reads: CASSTGKGGDQPQHF. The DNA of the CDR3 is TGTGCCAGCAGTACTGGGAAAGGGGGCGATCAGCCCCAGCATTTT.

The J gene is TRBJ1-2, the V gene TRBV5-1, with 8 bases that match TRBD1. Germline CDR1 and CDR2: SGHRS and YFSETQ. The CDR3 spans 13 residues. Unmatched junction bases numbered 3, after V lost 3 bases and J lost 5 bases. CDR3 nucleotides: TGCGCCAGCAGCTCGGGACAGGCATATGGCTACACCTTC. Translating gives CASSSGQAYGYTF.

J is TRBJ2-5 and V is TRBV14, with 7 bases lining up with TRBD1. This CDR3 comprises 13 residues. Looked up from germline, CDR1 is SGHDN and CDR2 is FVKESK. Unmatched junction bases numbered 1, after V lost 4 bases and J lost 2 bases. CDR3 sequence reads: CASSRGQQETQYF. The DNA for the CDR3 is TGTGCCAGCAGCCGGGGACAGCAAGAGACCCAGTACTTC.

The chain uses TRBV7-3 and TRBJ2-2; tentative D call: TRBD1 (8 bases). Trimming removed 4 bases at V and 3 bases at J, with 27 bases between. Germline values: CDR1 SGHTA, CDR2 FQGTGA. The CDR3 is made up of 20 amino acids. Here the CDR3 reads CASSSRTGRDTNGDTGELFF. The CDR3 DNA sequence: TGTGCCAGCAGCTCCAGGACAGGGAGGGATACTAACGGCGACACCGGGGAGCTGTTTTTT. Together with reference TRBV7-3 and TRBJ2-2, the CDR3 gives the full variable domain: GAGVSQTPSNKVTEKGKYVELRCDPISGHTALYWYRQSLGQGPEFLIYFQGTGAADDSGLPNDRFFAVRPEGSVSTLKIQRTERGDSAVYLCASSSRTGRDTNGDTGELFFGEGSRLTVL.

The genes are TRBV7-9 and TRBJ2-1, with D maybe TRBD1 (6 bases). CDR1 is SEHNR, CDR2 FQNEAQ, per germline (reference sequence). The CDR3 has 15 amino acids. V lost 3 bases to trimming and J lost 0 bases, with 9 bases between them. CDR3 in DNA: TGTGCCAGCAGCTTCGGGACAAACTCCTACAATGAGCAGTTCTTC. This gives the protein CASSFGTNSYNEQFF.

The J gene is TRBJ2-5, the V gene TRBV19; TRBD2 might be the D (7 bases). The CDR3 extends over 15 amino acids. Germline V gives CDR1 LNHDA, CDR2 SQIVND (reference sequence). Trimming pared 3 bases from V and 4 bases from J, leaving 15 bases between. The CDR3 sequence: CASSIGGALLETQYF. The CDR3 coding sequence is TGTGCCAGTAGTATTGGGGGGGCATTATTAGAGACCCAGTACTTC.

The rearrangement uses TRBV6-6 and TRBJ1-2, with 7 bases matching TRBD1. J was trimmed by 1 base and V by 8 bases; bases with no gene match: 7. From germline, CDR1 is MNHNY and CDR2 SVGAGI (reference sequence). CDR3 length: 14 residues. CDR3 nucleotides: TGTGCCAGCGCCCGGGACAGCATTAACTATGGCTACACCTTC. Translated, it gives CASARDSINYGYTF.

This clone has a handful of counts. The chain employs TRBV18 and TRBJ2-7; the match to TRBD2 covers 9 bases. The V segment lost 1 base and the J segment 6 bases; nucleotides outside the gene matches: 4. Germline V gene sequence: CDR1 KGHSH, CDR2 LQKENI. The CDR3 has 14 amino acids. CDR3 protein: CASSPRGRASEQYF. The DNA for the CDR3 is TGTGCCAGCTCACCACGCGGGAGGGCCTCCGAGCAGTACTTC.

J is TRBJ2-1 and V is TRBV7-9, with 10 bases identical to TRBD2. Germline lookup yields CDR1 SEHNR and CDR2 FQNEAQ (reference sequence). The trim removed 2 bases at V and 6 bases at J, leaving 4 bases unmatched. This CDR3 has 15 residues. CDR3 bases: TGTGCCAGCAGCTTACGGCTAGCGGGAGTCAATGAGCAGTTCTTC. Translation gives CASSLRLAGVNEQFF.

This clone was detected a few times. The CDR3: CASRRGQGAWPQHF. The CDR3 DNA follows: TGTGCCAGTAGAAGGGGACAGGGGGCTTGGCCCCAGCATTTT. The gene calls are TRBV19 and TRBJ1-5, with TRBD1 matching over 12 bases. This CDR3 is 14 amino acids long. CDR1 is LNHDA, CDR2 SQIVND, per germline (reference sequence). Trimming cost V 6 bases and J 9 bases; bases outside gene matches: 6.

The CDR3 spells CASSPFRPRGPDTQYF. The CDR3 DNA follows: TGTGCCAGCTCACCATTCAGGCCCCGTGGACCAGATACGCAGTATTTT. The J gene is TRBJ2-3, the V gene TRBV18; D is undetermined. CDR1 is KGHSH and CDR2 is LQKENI in the germline V gene. V lost 2 bases and J 4 bases, leaving 16 bases between the germline ends. CDR3 length equals 16 residues.

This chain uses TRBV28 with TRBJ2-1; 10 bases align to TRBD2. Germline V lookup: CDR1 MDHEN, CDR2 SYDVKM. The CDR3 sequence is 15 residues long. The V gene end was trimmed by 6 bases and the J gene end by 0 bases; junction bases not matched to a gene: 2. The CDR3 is CASRPSGSSYNEQFF. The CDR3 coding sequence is TGTGCCAGCAGACCTAGCGGGAGCTCCTACAATGAGCAGTTCTTC.

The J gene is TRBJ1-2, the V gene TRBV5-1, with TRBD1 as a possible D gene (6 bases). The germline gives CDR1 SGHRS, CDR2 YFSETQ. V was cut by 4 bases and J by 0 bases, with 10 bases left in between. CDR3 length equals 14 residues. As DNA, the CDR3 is TGCGCCAGCAGCGGGACAACAGCTAACTATGGCTACACCTTC. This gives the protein CASSGTTANYGYTF.

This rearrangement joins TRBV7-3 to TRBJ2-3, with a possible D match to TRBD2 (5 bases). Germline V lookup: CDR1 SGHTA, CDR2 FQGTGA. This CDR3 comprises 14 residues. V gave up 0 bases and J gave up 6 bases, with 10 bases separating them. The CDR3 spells CASSLTLGVDTQYF. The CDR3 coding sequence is TGTGCCAGCAGCTTAACGCTCGGGGTCGATACGCAGTATTTT.

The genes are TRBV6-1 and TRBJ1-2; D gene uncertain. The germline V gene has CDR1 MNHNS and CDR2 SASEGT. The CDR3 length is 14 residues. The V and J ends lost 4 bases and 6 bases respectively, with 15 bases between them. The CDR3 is CASSGTGRDDGYTF. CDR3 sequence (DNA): TGTGCCAGCAGTGGGACCGGGAGGGATGATGGCTACACCTTC.